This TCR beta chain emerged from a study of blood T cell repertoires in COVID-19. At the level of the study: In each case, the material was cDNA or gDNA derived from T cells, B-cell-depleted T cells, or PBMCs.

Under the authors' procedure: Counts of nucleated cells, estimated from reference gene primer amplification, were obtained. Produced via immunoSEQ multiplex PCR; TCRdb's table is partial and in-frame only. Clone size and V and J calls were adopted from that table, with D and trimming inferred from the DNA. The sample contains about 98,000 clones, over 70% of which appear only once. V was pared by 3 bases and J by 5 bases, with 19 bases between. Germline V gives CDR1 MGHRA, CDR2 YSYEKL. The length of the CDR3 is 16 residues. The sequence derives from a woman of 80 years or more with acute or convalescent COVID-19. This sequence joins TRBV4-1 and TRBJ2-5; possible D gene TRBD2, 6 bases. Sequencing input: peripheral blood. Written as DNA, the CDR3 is TGCGCCAGCAGCCAGGGCAGTGGGTCGGAGGGGGAGACCCAGTACTTC. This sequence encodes CASSQGSGSEGETQYF.